The subject of this entry is one TCR beta chain. This clonotype was counted between two and nine times. What antigen it recognizes has not been identified. No quality values exist for individual bases; no much larger clone is one base distant. The data were taken from a study of T cell repertoires in cytomegalovirus infection (dated by TCRdb to between 2018 and 2020). About the full investigation: Peptide stimulations targeted recently identified HLA-C-restricted CMV epitopes, whose presentation resists viral immunomodulation, together with well-studied HLA-B-restricted epitopes. Because public TCR beta signatures pointed to carriage of CMV infection together with the matching HLA type, the HLA type of each donor mattered for the analysis.

The reads were generated on an Illumina HiSeq 1500. The public reads were run again by TCRdb, first through fastp at Q25 and then through MiXCR, and only productive beta chains were kept. Duplicate CDR3 protein sequences are folded into a single record with the most common DNA and genes. This sample holds about 770,000 distinct CDR3 sequences; roughly 29% were observed only once. About 12% of the sample is held by the ten biggest clonotypes. On the study overall, not on this receptor specifically: The ex vivo response was dominated by HLA-C-restricted CMV-specific TCR beta clonotypes, and the single most frequent clonotype in two of eight donors was supplied by these HLA-C-restricted clonotypes. In both this cohort and an independent cohort of 350 or so donors, the cumulative frequency of public TCR beta family members distinguished carriers of CMV infection plus the relevant HLA type.

In light of the paper, this sample's treatment or condition label describes: in vitro stimulation with specific CMV peptide epitopes to enrich CMV-specific T cells. Cut back by 5 bases and 0 bases, the V and J ends lie 11 bases apart. CDR3 length: 15 amino acids, cysteine to phenylalanine. Only the CDR3 DNA stays, 45 bases, in frame from base 1. The CDR1 and CDR2 encoded by the germline V gene are SGHAT and FQNNGV. This specimen was cultured CD8+ T cells from PBMCs, taken from culture after CMV antigen stimulation. The clonotype comes from a human donor in good health (CMV status not recorded). Some clones in this sample may be carry-over from other donors' samples. The chain is made from TRBV11-2 and TRBJ1-5; the D segment could be TRBD1, given 6 matching bases. CDR3 loop: CASSGTPYSNQPQHF. The sequenced DNA: TGTGCCAGCAGCGGGACACCTTATAGCAATCAGCCCCAGCATTTT. Reference TRBV11-2 and TRBJ1-5 proteins supply the regions before and after the CDR3; the full variable domain is: EAGVAQSPRYKIIEKRQSVAFWCNPISGHATLYWYQQILGQGPKLLIQFQNNGVVDDSQLPKDRFSAERLKGVDSTLKIQPAKLEDSAVYLCASSGTPYSNQPQHFGDGTRLSIL.